A selection of T cell receptor beta chains follows, all from one sample in a study of technical replicates of blood from a few donors. TCRdb keeps only in-frame clones here, not all; method: immunoSEQ multiplex PCR. This sample has some 15,000 clones, with about four fifths found just once. The specimen was PBMCs. The receptors were gathered from a human donor in good health. Each CDR3 is given with its conserved first and last residue. A D gene is named only where the DNA matches it firmly. Clone size, where shown, is once, few, many, or a class for clones that have expanded.

>TRBJ2-2|-|-|TRBV15
CATSRDPPTGRGTGELFF
TGTGCCACCAGCAGAGATCCTCCCACAGGGAGGGGCACCGGGGAGCTGTTTTTT
>TRBJ2-3|TRBD2|-|TRBV18
CASSPPASGRADTQYF
TGTGCCAGCTCACCACCGGCTAGCGGGAGAGCAGATACGCAGTATTTT
>TRBJ1-2|-|-|TRBV11-2
CASSLQGYNRYGYTF
TGTGCCAGCAGCTTACAGGGATATAACCGCTATGGCTACACCTTC
>TRBJ2-3|-|once|TRBV5-8
CASSYRADTQYF
TGTGCCAGCAGCTACAGGGCAGATACGCAGTATTTT
>TRBJ2-7|TRBD1|-|TRBV9
CASSVQGVPYEQYF
TGTGCCAGCAGCGTACAGGGGGTTCCCTACGAGCAGTACTTC
>TRBJ1-2|-|-|TRBV30
CAWSVTRVGGYTF
TGTGCCTGGAGTGTAACGCGGGTGGGTGGCTACACCTTC
>TRBJ2-1|TRBD2|-|TRBV7-8
CASSLYPSGRAGYNEQFF
TGTGCCAGCAGCTTATACCCTAGCGGGAGGGCCGGCTACAATGAGCAGTTCTTC
>TRBJ1-1|-|few|TRBV28
CASPGGSEAFF
TGTGCCAGCCCGGGCGGGTCTGAAGCTTTCTTT
>TRBJ2-2|TRBD1|-|TRBV27
CASSILTGGGGGELFF
TGTGCCAGCAGCATCTTGACAGGGGGGGGCGGCGGGGAGCTGTTTTTT
>TRBJ1-4|-|-|TRBV28
CASGEVNEKLFF
TGTGCCAGCGGGGAGGTTAATGAAAAACTGTTTTTT
>TRBJ1-2|TRBD1|-|TRBV18
CASSPGQGASNGYTF
TGTGCCAGCTCACCGGGACAGGGGGCGTCGAATGGCTACACCTTC
>TRBJ2-1|TRBD2|-|TRBV15
CATSRGLAGDGEQFF
TGTGCCACCAGCAGGGGACTAGCGGGCGACGGTGAGCAGTTCTTC
>TRBJ2-3|TRBD2|-|TRBV5-1
CASSRDSSGTDTQYF
TGCGCCAGCAGCCGCGATTCTAGCGGAACAGATACGCAGTATTTT
>TRBJ2-2|-|-|TRBV12-2
CASRFSSGEGSGELFF
TGTGCAAGTCGCTTCTCGTCGGGAGAGGGGTCCGGGGAGCTGTTTTTT
>TRBJ2-1|TRBD2|-|TRBV7-9
CASTTSSGLGNEQFF
TGTGCCAGCACGACTTCTAGCGGCCTGGGGAATGAGCAGTTCTTC
>TRBJ2-4|TRBD2|few|TRBV30
CAWGTGLAGLNIQYF
TGTGCCTGGGGGACCGGACTAGCGGGTCTAAACATTCAGTACTTC
>TRBJ2-7|TRBD1|once|TRBV6-1
CASRDRAYEQYF
TGTGCCAGCAGGGACAGGGCCTACGAGCAGTACTTC
>TRBJ2-1|TRBD2|once|TRBV5-6
CASRKREGYNEQFF
TGTGCCAGCAGAAAGCGGGAGGGATACAATGAGCAGTTCTTC